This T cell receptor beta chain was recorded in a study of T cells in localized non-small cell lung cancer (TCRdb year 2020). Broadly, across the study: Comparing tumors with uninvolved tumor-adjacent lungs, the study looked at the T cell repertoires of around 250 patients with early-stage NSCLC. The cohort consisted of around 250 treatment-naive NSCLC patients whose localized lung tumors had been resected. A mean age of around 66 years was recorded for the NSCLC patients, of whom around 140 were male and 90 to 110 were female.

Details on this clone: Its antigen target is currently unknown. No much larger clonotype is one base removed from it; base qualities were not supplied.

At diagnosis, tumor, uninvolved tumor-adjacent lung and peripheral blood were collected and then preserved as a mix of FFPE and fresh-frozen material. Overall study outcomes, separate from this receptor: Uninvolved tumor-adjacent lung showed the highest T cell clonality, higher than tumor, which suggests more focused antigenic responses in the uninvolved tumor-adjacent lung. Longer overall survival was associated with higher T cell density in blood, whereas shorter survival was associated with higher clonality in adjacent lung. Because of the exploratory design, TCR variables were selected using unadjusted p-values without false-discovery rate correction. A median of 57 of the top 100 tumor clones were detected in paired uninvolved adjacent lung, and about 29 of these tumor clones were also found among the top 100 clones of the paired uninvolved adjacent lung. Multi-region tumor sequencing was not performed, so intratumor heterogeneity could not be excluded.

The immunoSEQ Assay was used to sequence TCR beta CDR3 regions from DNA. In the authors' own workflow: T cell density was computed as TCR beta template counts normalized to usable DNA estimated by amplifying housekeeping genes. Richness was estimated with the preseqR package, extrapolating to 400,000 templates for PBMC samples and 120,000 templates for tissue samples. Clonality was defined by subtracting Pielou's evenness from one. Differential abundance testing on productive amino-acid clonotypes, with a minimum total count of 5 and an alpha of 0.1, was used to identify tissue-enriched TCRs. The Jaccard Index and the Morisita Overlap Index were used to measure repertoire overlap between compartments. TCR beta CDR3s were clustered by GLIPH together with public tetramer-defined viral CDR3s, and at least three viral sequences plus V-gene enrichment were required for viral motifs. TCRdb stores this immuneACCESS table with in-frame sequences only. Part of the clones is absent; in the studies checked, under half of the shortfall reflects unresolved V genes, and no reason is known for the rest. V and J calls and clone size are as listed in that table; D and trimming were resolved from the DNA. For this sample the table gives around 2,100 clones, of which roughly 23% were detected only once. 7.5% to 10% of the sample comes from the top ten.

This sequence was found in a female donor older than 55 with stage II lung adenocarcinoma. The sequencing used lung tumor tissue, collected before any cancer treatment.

This receptor carries the CDR3 CASSGQGPQPQHF. The nucleotides read TGTGCCAGCTCCGGACAGGGACCTCAGCCCCAGCATTTT. The chain is made from TRBV19 and TRBJ1-5; the central 8 bases match TRBD1. The CDR3, from cysteine to phenylalanine, totals 13 residues. Solely the CDR3 DNA is kept, with 39 bases framed from the first base. From V the trimming removes 9 bases and from J it removes 6 bases, while the gene matches leave 7 bases of the junction unaccounted for. For CDR1 and CDR2, the germline V gene (reference sequence) lists LNHDA and SQIVND.